This entry describes one T cell receptor beta chain. TCRdb keeps only in-frame clones here, not all; method: immunoSEQ multiplex PCR. The data contain some 170,000 clones, about 91% of them singletons. This sample is drawn from a study of T cell responses to AZD1222 COVID-19 vaccine. From germline, CDR1 is SGHVS and CDR2 FQNEAQ. This CDR3 has 18 residues. V gave up 5 bases and J gave up 0 bases; unmatched junction bases: 10. The specimen comprised peripheral blood, sampled on day 0 of MenACWY control vaccination. J is TRBJ1-5 and V is TRBV7-8, with TRBD1 matching over 10 bases. This receptor was obtained from an adult in good health. CDR3 amino acids: CASSKHGTGEYSNQPQHF. CDR3 nucleotide sequence: TGTGCCAGCAGCAAACACGGGACAGGGGAATATAGCAATCAGCCCCAGCATTTT.